A selection of T cell receptor beta chains follows, all from one sample in a study of shared clonotypes between healthy human individuals. The table came from immunoSEQ multiplex PCR; TCRdb's copy has only in-frame clones and leaves some out. The table records 2 million to 2.5 million clones, almost 96% of them present only once. What was sequenced was naive CD4+ T cells sorted from blood. These receptor sequences come from a young man in good health. The CDR3 runs from the conserved cysteine through the conserved F or W. A D gene is named only where the DNA matches it firmly. Some rows have no size entry. The others give once, few or many, or a class for an expanded clone.

15	TRBV11-2	TRBJ2-1	-	TRBD2	TGTGCCAGCAGCTTAGTAGCGGGAGGCACATATGAGCAGTTCTTC	CASSLVAGGTYEQFF
15	TRBV6-1	TRBJ2-2	-	TRBD1	TGTGCCAGCAGGCAGACAGGGGTAGGGACCGGGGAGCTGTTTTTT	CASRQTGVGTGELFF
14	TRBV18	TRBJ1-5	-	-	TGTGCCAGCTCACCGGCAGGAGCCTATCAGCCCCAGCATTTT	CASSPAGAYQPQHF
14	TRBV10-3	TRBJ2-3	-	TRBD2	TGTGCCTCCGCTCAGGGAGGGGGCACAGATACGCAGTATTTT	CASAQGGGTDTQYF
11	TRBV20-1	TRBJ2-7	-	-	TGCAGTGGGGGGCTAGCCGACGAGCAGTACTTC	CSGGLADEQYF
13	TRBV28	TRBJ1-2	-	-	TGTGCCAGCAGTATTGGGGTTGGCTATGGCTACACCTTC	CASSIGVGYGYTF
18	TRBV7-9	TRBJ2-2	-	TRBD1	TGTGCCAGCAGCTTAGGGGCCGGGACAGGGAAGAACACCGGGGAGCTGTTTTTT	CASSLGAGTGKNTGELFF
11	TRBV7-9	TRBJ2-1	-	-	TGTGCCAGCACTCCAGGGTTTGAGCAGTTCTTC	CASTPGFEQFF
15	TRBV27	TRBJ1-5	-	-	TGTGCCAGCAATTCCCGTTGGGGGGGGGAGCAGCCCCAGCATTTT	CASNSRWGGEQPQHF
15	TRBV12-5	TRBJ2-1	-	TRBD1	TGTGCTAGTGCCCCGACAGGGGGATCCTACAATGAGCAGTTCTTC	CASAPTGGSYNEQFF
13	TRBV29-1	TRBJ2-1	once	TRBD1	TGCAGCGCTGGGACAGCCTCCTACAATGAGCAGTTCTTC	CSAGTASYNEQFF
14	TRBV21-1	TRBJ1-2	-	-	TGTGCCAGCGGGGGTTTTTGGTCTAACTATGGCTACACCTTC	CASGGFWSNYGYTF
15	TRBV6-1	TRBJ2-1	-	TRBD2	TGTGCCAGCACAACCCTAGCGGGAGCCTACAATGAGCAGTTCTTC	CASTTLAGAYNEQFF
13	TRBV18	TRBJ1-5	-	-	TGTGCCAGCTCACCCTCAGGGAATCAGCCCCAGCATTTT	CASSPSGNQPQHF
15	TRBV25-1	TRBJ1-4	once	-	TGTGCCAGCAGTGAACCGGGACGGGGAAATGAAAAACTGTTTTTT	CASSEPGRGNEKLFF
15	TRBV19	TRBJ1-6	-	TRBD1	TGTGCCAGTAGTATGGGACAGACAAGACCTTCACCCCTCCACTTT	CASSMGQTRPSPLHF
12	TRBV30	TRBJ2-1	-	-	TGTGCCTGGAGTGTAGGGGGAACTAGCCTGTTCTTC	CAWSVGGTSLFF
15	TRBV18	TRBJ2-2	-	-	TGTGCCAGCTCACCCATAGACGTGAACACCGGGGAGCTGTTTTTT	CASSPIDVNTGELFF
16	TRBV4-3	TRBJ2-1	-	TRBD2	TGCGCCAGCAGCCAAGTATCTAGCGGGAGCTACAATGAGCAGTTCTTC	CASSQVSSGSYNEQFF
18	TRBV4-1	TRBJ1-2	once	-	TGCGCCAGCAGCCAAGAAATGATAGGAGGGAAGACTAACTATGGCTACACCTTC	CASSQEMIGGKTNYGYTF
16	TRBV5-8	TRBJ2-2	-	-	TGTGCCAGCAGCTTGGCCGGTCACAAAACCACCGGGGAGCTGTTTTTT	CASSLAGHKTTGELFF
16	TRBV7-2	TRBJ2-7	-	-	TGTGCCAGCAGCTCCCGGGTGCGGCCAAAAGGGTTCGAGCAGTACTTC	CASSSRVRPKGFEQYF
13	TRBV28	TRBJ1-1	-	TRBD1	TGTGCCAGCAGAACCTCAGGGGGAACTGAAGCTTTCTTT	CASRTSGGTEAFF
14	TRBV2	TRBJ1-6	-	-	TGTGCCAGCACAGGGATGTCCTATAATTCACCCCTCCACTTT	CASTGMSYNSPLHF
14	TRBV18	TRBJ1-5	once	-	TGTGCCAGCTCACCACAGGGGAGTAGTCAGCCCCAGCATTTT	CASSPQGSSQPQHF
18	TRBV11-2	TRBJ2-1	-	-	TGTGCCAGCGCCCGAAGAGTGATGACTAGTCTGGAGTTCGATGAGCAGTTCTTC	CASARRVMTSLEFDEQFF
17	TRBV25-1	TRBJ2-3	-	TRBD2	TGTGCCAGCAGTGATCTCGGGAGCGGGAGGGCCCCAGATACGCAGTATTTT	CASSDLGSGRAPDTQYF
16	TRBV7-9	TRBJ2-1	-	TRBD2	TGTGCCAGCAGCCCCACTAGCGGTACGTCCTACAATGAGCAGTTCTTC	CASSPTSGTSYNEQFF
16	TRBV6-1	TRBJ2-5	-	TRBD2	TGTGCCAGCAGTGGACAACTAGCGGGGGTAGGAGAGACCCAGTACTTC	CASSGQLAGVGETQYF
18	TRBV2	TRBJ1-2	-	-	TGTGCCAGCAGTGACGGACCCGAGTCCCGCCAGGGTACAAAAGGCTACACCTTC	CASSDGPESRQGTKGYTF
13	TRBV2	TRBJ2-7	-	-	TGTGCCAGCAGAGGAAGCCCACTCTACGAGCAGTACTTC	CASRGSPLYEQYF
14	TRBV18	TRBJ1-2	-	-	TGTGCCAGCTCACTCGCAAGGCAGGACTATGGCTACACCTTC	CASSLARQDYGYTF
16	TRBV18	TRBJ1-5	-	TRBD1	TGTGCCAGCTCACTTTTTCACGACAGGGATAATCAGCCCCAGCATTTT	CASSLFHDRDNQPQHF
14	TRBV5-6	TRBJ2-7	-	-	TGTGCCAGCAGCTTGGCTCCCCAGTACTACGAGCAGTACTTC	CASSLAPQYYEQYF
15	TRBV5-6	TRBJ1-4	-	-	TGTGCCAGCAGCCCGGCAGGGTGGGTAGATGAAAAACTGTTTTTT	CASSPAGWVDEKLFF
14	TRBV11-2	TRBJ2-7	-	-	TGTGCCAGCAGCTTAGCCGCCGGGGTCAACGAGCAGTACTTC	CASSLAAGVNEQYF
14	TRBV29-1	TRBJ1-1	-	TRBD1	TGCAGCGTCGTTTCCGGGACAGGGGTTCTTGAAGCTTTCTTT	CSVVSGTGVLEAFF
12	TRBV7-6	TRBJ2-1	-	TRBD2	TGTGCCAGCAGCTCCACTAGCGTAGAGCAGTTCTTC	CASSSTSVEQFF
14	TRBV21-1	TRBJ1-1	-	-	TGTGCCAGCAGCTCCCCGGGACCGAACACTGAAGCTTTCTTT	CASSSPGPNTEAFF
16	TRBV21-1	TRBJ1-5	-	-	TGTGCCAGCAGCAACGCTCAGGGGGCAATCGATCAGCCCCAGCATTTT	CASSNAQGAIDQPQHF
14	TRBV14	TRBJ2-7	-	TRBD1	TGTGCCAGCAGCCAACTGGGACAGGGCTACGAGCAGTACTTC	CASSQLGQGYEQYF
15	TRBV7-2	TRBJ2-7	-	TRBD2	TGTGCCAGCAGCTTAGCGGGAGGGTATGGTTACGAGCAGTACTTC	CASSLAGGYGYEQYF
14	TRBV6-5	TRBJ2-1	-	TRBD2	TGTGCCAGCAGCTCACTAGCGGTACACAATGAGCAGTTCTTC	CASSSLAVHNEQFF
12	TRBV6-6	TRBJ2-1	once	TRBD2	TGTGCCAGCAAACCTGGGACTAGTCAGCAGTTCTTC	CASKPGTSQQFF
12	TRBV10-3	TRBJ2-4	-	-	TGTGCCATCAGTGAGTCGGGGGACATTCAGTACTTC	CAISESGDIQYF
14	TRBV25-1	TRBJ1-1	-	TRBD1	TGTGCCAGCAGGGGGGACAGATCGAACACTGAAGCTTTCTTT	CASRGDRSNTEAFF
18	TRBV10-2	TRBJ2-7	-	TRBD2	TGCGCCAGCAGTGAGCCGAGGGTTAGCGGGGGACCGGCGGCGGAGCAGTACTTC	CASSEPRVSGGPAAEQYF
15	TRBV5-1	TRBJ1-1	-	-	TGCGCCAGCAGCTTGGCCGGACAGATTAACACTGAAGCTTTCTTT	CASSLAGQINTEAFF
13	TRBV6-5	TRBJ2-5	-	TRBD1	TGTGCCAGCAGTTACTCTACGGACAGGATCCAGTACTTC	CASSYSTDRIQYF
15	TRBV7-3	TRBJ2-3	-	-	TGTGCCAGCAGCTTAGAGGGCGCCGCCACAGATACGCAGTATTTT	CASSLEGAATDTQYF
12	TRBV28	TRBJ1-2	-	-	TGTGCCAGCAGTCTCGGGGGCAGCACCTACACCTTC	CASSLGGSTYTF
16	TRBV5-1	TRBJ1-3	-	TRBD1	TGCGCCAGCAGCTTGCTCGGACAGGGGGCTGGAAACACCATATATTTT	CASSLLGQGAGNTIYF
14	TRBV1	TRBJ1-1	-	-	TGCACCAGCAGCCGAGACCCACCGAACACTGAAGCTTTCTTT	CTSSRDPPNTEAFF